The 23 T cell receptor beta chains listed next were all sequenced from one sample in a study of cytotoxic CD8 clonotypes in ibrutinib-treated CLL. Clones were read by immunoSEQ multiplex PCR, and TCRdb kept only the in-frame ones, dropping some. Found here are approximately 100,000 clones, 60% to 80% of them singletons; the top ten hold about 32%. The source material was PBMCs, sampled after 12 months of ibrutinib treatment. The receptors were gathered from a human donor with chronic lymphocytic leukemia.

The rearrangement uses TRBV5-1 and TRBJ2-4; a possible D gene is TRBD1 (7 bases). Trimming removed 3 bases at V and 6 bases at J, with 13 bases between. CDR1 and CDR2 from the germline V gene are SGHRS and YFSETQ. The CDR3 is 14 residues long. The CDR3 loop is CASSSQGGGNIQYF. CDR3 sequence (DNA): TGCGCCAGCAGCTCGCAGGGGGGAGGAAACATTCAGTACTTC.

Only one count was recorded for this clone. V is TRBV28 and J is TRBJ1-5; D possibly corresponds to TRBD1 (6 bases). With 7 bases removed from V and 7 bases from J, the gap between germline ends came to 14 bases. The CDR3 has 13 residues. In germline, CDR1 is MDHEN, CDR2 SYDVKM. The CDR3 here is CASTSRGLQPQHF. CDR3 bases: TGTGCCAGCACCTCCCGGGGGCTCCAGCCCCAGCATTTT.

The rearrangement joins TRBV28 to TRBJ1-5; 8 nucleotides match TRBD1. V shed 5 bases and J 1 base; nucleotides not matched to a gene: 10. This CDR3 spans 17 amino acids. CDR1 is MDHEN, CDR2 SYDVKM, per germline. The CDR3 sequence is CASSPPARGLSNQPQHF. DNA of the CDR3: TGTGCCAGCAGTCCCCCGGCCAGGGGGCTGAGCAATCAGCCCCAGCATTTT.

CDR3 DNA: TGTGCCAGCAAGGAGGGCCTACAGGGGCCCCAGCATTTT. This encodes CASKEGLQGPQHF. The chain uses TRBV6-5 and TRBJ1-5; possibly TRBD1 for D (6 bases). This CDR3 is built from 13 residues. The germline V gene encodes CDR1 MNHEY and CDR2 SVGAGI. The germline V and J ends were trimmed by 7 bases and 9 bases, with 16 bases remaining between them.

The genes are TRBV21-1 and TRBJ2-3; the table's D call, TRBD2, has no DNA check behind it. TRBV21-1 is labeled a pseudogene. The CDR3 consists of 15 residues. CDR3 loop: CASSKVRGGTDTQYF. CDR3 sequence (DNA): TGTGCCAGCAGCAAAGTTAGGGGGGGGACAGATACGCAGTATTTT.

CDR3 sequence: CASRRDSGETQYF. CDR3 bases: TGTGCCAGCAGGAGGGATTCGGGAGAGACCCAGTACTTC. The chain recombines TRBV7-9 with TRBJ2-5, with D possibly TRBD2 on 5 matching bases. Between the trimmed V and J ends, which lost 6 bases and 4 bases, there was a span of 12 bases. This CDR3 has 13 amino acids. Germline V lookup: CDR1 SEHNR, CDR2 FQNEAQ (reference sequence).

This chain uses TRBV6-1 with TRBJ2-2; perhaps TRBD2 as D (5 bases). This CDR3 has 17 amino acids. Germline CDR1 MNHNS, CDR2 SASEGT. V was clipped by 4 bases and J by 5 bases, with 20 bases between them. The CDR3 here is CASSALREQRLTGELFF. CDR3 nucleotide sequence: TGTGCCAGCAGTGCCTTACGGGAACAGCGGTTAACCGGGGAGCTGTTTTTT.

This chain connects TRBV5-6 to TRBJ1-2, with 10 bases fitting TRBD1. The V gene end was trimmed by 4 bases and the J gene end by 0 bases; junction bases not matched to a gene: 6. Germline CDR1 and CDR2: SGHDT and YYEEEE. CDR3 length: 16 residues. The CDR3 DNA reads TGTGCCAGCAGCGGGGGACAGGGGCCGGCTAACTATGGCTACACCTTC. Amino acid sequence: CASSGGQGPANYGYTF.

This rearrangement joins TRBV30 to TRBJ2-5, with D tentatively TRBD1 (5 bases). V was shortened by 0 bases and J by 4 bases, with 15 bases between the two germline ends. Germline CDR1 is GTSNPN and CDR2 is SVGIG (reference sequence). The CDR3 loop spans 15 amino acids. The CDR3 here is CAWSVLSAGPETQYF. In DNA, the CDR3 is TGTGCCTGGAGTGTACTCTCCGCAGGGCCAGAGACCCAGTACTTC.

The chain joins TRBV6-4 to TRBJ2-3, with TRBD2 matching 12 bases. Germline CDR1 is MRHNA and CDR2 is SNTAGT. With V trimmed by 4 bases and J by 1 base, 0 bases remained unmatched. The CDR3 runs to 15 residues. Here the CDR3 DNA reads TGTGCCAGCAGTGGGACTAGCGGGGGCACAGATACGCAGTATTTT. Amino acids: CASSGTSGGTDTQYF.

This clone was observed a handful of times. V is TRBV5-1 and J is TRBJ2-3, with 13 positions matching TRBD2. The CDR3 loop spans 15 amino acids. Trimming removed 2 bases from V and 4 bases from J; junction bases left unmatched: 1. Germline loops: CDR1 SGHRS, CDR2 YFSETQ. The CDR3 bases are TGCGCCAGCAGCTTCACTAGCGGGGGGGCAGATACGCAGTATTTT. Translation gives CASSFTSGGADTQYF.

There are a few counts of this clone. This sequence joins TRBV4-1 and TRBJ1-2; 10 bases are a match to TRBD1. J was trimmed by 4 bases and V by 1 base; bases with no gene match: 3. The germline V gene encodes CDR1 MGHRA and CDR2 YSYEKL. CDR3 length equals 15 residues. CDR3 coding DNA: TGCGCCAGCAGCCAAGCCCGACAGGGGGCCTATGGCTACACCTTC. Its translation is CASSQARQGAYGYTF.

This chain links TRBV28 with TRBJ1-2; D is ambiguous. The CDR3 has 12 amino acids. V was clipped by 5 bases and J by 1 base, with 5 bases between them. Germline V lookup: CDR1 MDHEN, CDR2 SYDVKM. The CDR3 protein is CASSPGNYGYTF. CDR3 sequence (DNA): TGTGCCAGCAGTCCCGGTAACTATGGCTACACCTTC.

CDR3 residues: CAWTRGGLDTEAFF. DNA for the CDR3: TGTGCCTGGACTAGGGGGGGGCTGGACACTGAAGCTTTCTTT. The chain combines TRBV30 with TRBJ1-1; a weak D match, TRBD1 (6 bases). CDR1 and CDR2 (germline): GTSNPN, SVGIG (reference sequence). The CDR3 covers 14 residues. V was shortened by 4 bases and J by 3 bases, with 15 bases between the two germline ends. The full variable domain, rest sourced from reference TRBV30 and TRBJ1-1, is SQTIHQWPATLVQPVGSPLSLECTVEGTSNPNLYWYRQAAGRGLQLLFYSVGIGQISSEVPQNLSASRPQDRQFILSSKKLLLSDSGFYLCAWTRGGLDTEAFFGQGTRLTVV.

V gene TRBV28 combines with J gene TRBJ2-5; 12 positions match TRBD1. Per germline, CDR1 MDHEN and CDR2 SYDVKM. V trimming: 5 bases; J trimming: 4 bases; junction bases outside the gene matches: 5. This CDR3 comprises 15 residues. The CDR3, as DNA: TGTGCCAGCAGTATAGGGACAGGGGGCGGAGAGACCCAGTACTTC. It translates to CASSIGTGGGETQYF.

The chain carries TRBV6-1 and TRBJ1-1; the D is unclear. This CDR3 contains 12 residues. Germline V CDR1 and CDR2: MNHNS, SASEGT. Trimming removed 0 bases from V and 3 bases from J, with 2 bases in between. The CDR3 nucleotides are TGTGCCAGCAGTGAAGCGGACACTGAAGCTTTCTTT. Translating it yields CASSEADTEAFF.

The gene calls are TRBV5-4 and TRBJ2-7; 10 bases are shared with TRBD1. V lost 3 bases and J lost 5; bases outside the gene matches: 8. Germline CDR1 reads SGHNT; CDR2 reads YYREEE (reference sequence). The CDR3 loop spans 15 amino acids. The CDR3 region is CASSSPGQGTHEQYF. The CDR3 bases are TGTGCCAGCAGCTCGCCGGGACAGGGGACGCACGAGCAGTACTTC.

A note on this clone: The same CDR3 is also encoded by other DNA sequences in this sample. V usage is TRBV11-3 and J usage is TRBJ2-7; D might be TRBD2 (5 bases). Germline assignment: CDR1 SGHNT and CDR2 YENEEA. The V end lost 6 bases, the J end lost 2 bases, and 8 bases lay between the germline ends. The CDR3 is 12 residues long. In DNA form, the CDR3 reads TGTGCCAGCAGGGACTCCACCTACGAGCAGTACTTC. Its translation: CASRDSTYEQYF.

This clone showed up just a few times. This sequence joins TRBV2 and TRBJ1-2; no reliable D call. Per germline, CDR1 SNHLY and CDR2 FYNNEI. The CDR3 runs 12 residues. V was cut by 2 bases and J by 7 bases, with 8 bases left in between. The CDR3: CASSERVFGYTF. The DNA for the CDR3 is TGTGCCAGCAGTGAACGAGTATTTGGCTACACCTTC.

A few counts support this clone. DNA of the CDR3: TGTGCCAGCAGCTTGGCGGGCGGGATCACAGATACGCAGTATTTT. Its protein is CASSLAGGITDTQYF. The J gene is TRBJ2-3, the V gene TRBV7-9; D possibly corresponds to TRBD2 (6 bases). CDR1 is SEHNR, CDR2 FQNEAQ, per germline (reference sequence). The CDR3 length is 15 residues. Trimming cost V 3 bases and J 2 bases, with 12 bases left between them. The variable domain in full, completed from reference TRBV7-9 and TRBJ2-3, reads DTGVSQNPRHKITKRGQNVTFRCDPISEHNRLYWYRQTLGQGPEFLTYFQNEAQLEKSRLLSDRFSAERPKGSFSTLEIQRTEQGDSAMYLCASSLAGGITDTQYFGPGTRLTVL.

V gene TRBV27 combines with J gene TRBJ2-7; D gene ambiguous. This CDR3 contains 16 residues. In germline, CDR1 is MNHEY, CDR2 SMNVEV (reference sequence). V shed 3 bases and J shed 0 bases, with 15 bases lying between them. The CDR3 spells CASSFGGSPLSYEQYF. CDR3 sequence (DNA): TGTGCCAGCAGTTTTGGTGGGTCCCCCCTCTCCTACGAGCAGTACTTC.

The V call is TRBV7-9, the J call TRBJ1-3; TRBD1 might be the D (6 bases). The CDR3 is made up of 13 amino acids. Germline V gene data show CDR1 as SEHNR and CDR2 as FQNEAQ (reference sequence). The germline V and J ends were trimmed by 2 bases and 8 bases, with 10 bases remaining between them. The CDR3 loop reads CASSLSGVDTIYF. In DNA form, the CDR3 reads TGTGCCAGCAGCTTATCAGGGGTGGACACCATATATTTT.

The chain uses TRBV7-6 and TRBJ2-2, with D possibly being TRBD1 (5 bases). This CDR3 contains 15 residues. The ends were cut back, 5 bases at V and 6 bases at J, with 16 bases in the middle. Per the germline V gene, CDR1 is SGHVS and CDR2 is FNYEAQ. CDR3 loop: CASSPSSAGSGELFF. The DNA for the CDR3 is TGTGCCAGCAGCCCCTCAAGCGCAGGGTCCGGGGAGCTGTTTTTT.